The 27 T cell receptor beta chains given below trace back to one sample, sequenced in a study of regulatory T cells in long-lasting Graves disease. Time point here: newly diagnosed GD, antithyroid drugs for less than 3 months. PBMC RNA was the source of the TCR library. Construction of TCR beta libraries relied on iRepertoire HTBI primers and on Arm-PCR targeting CDR3 regions. TCRdb passed the multiplex PCR reads through MiXCR, listing each CDR3 protein once. This sample yields about 540,000 distinct CDR3 sequences, of which roughly 13% are seen a single time; approximately 9.3% belongs to the top ten. These same data were also listed under a study on T cells in Graves' hyperthyroidism and ophthalmopathy.

The material sequenced was peripheral blood mononuclear cells (PBMCs), taken at new diagnosis, from a patient treated with antithyroid drugs. These receptors were collected from a man aged 25-45 years with Graves disease.

The chain uses TRBV9 and TRBJ2-7; D may correspond to TRBD1 or TRBD2 (6 bases each). The CDR3 loop spans 15 amino acids. V was cut by 4 bases and J by 4 bases, with 18 bases left in between. Per germline, CDR1 SGDLS and CDR2 YYNGEE. CDR3 residues: CASSPDRGLLYEQYF. The CDR3, as DNA: TGTGCCAGCAGCCCAGACCGGGGGCTCTTATACGAGCAGTACTTC.

The J gene is TRBJ1-1, the V gene TRBV30, with TRBD1 identical over 8 bases. V shed 5 bases and J 5 bases; nucleotides not matched to a gene: 25. CDR1 and CDR2 from the germline V gene are GTSNPN and SVGIG (reference sequence). There are 19 residues in the CDR3. CDR3 DNA: TGTGCCTGGCTCACACCGGGGGCCGGATACCGGACAGGGCTGACTGAAGCTTTCTTT. It codes for CAWLTPGAGYRTGLTEAFF.

To note about this clonotype: One base away lies a much larger clone, so this may be a sequencing read error. The chain recombines TRBV6-2 or TRBV6-3 with TRBJ2-3; 11 positions agree with TRBD2. This CDR3 has 19 amino acids. CDR1 and CDR2 (germline): MNHEY, SVGEGT. The V segment lost 6 bases and the J segment 1 base; nucleotides outside the gene matches: 15. CDR3 bases: TGTGCCAGCAGGAGGTCACTAGCGGGAGCCCCCATAGGCACAGATACGCAGTATTTT. It codes for CASRRSLAGAPIGTDTQYF.

The table lists this clonotype with many counts. The chain links TRBV6-1 to TRBJ1-2; 8 nucleotides match TRBD1. V shed 5 bases and J 5 bases; nucleotides not matched to a gene: 10. Germline V gene lookup returns CDR1 MNHNS and CDR2 SASEGT. The CDR3 is 15 residues long. The CDR3 DNA is TGTGCCAGCAGTAAAGGACAGGGTTTAGGGTATGGCTACACCTTC. Translating it yields CASSKGQGLGYGYTF.

This clonotype was seen ten or more times. This sequence joins TRBV28 and TRBJ1-2, with 8 bases aligning to TRBD1. The length of the CDR3 is 14 residues. The V and J ends lost 6 bases and 4 bases, in that order; junction bases with no gene match: 7. The germline gives CDR1 MDHEN, CDR2 SYDVKM. DNA of the CDR3: TGTGCCAGCAGCTCAGGACAGGGAGCCTATGGCTACACCTTC. It is translated as CASSSGQGAYGYTF.

This clonotype was observed at least ten times. The chain uses TRBV20-1 and TRBJ2-4; 10 bases match TRBD2. The CDR3 length is 17 residues. Germline V gives CDR1 DFQATT, CDR2 SNEGSKA (reference sequence). V dropped 5 bases and J dropped 4; count of bases not matched to a gene: 14. The CDR3 protein is CSASPGLANERKNIQYF. The DNA of the CDR3 is TGCAGTGCTTCCCCGGGACTAGCGAATGAGCGGAAAAACATTCAGTACTTC.

This sequence joins TRBV28 and TRBJ1-1, with 8 bases fitting TRBD1. V lost 7 bases and J lost 0; bases outside the gene matches: 7. Germline V gives CDR1 MDHEN, CDR2 SYDVKM. The length of the CDR3 is 15 residues. The CDR3 is CASTKRQGMNTEAFF. DNA for the CDR3: TGTGCCAGCACAAAAAGACAGGGGATGAACACTGAAGCTTTCTTT.

This clonotype has a count of ten or more. The chain recombines TRBV11-2 with TRBJ2-5; tentative D call: TRBD1 (5 bases). The V gene lost 3 bases and the J gene lost 4 bases, with 15 bases spanning the gap. Germline CDR1 reads SGHAT; CDR2 reads FQNNGV. The CDR3 totals 15 residues. The DNA for the CDR3 is TGTGCCAGCAGCTTTTCCTTAGGGGTTTTAGAGACCCAGTACTTC. The encoded protein is CASSFSLGVLETQYF.

The chain combines TRBV19 with TRBJ1-5; D might be TRBD1 (5 bases). The V end was cut by 6 bases, the J end by 4 bases, with 10 bases between. From germline, CDR1 is LNHDA and CDR2 SQIVND (reference sequence). The CDR3 runs to 13 residues. CDR3 in DNA: TGTGCCAGTAGGCAGGGCCCGAATCAGCCCCAGCATTTT. This encodes CASRQGPNQPQHF. The full variable domain, rest sourced from reference TRBV19 and TRBJ1-5, is DGGITQSPKYLFRKEGQNVTLSCEQNLNHDAMYWYRQDPGQGLRLIYYSQIVNDFQKGDIAEGYSVSREKKESFPLTVTSAQKNPTAFYLCASRQGPNQPQHFGDGTRLSIL.

This clonotype was counted only a few times. The gene calls are TRBV28 and TRBJ2-7; 7 bases match TRBD1. From germline, CDR1 is MDHEN and CDR2 SYDVKM. The CDR3 totals 14 residues. Germline trimming cut 7 bases from V and 8 bases from J; bases unmatched to any gene: 14. Written as DNA, the CDR3 is TGTGCCAGCACCACGACAGGGTTGGTCTGGCAGCAGTACTTC. Protein product: CASTTTGLVWQQYF.

This clonotype has at least ten counts. This sequence joins TRBV7-2 and TRBJ2-7; D is perhaps TRBD1 or TRBD2 (6 bases each). Germline lookup yields CDR1 SGHTA and CDR2 FQGNSA. The V end lost 6 bases, the J end lost 3 bases, and 21 bases lay between the germline ends. This CDR3 contains 16 residues. The CDR3 loop is CASSTTPGGFLYEQYF. The CDR3 nucleotides read TGTGCCAGCAGTACAACTCCCGGGGGCTTCCTCTACGAGCAGTACTTC.

In its sample, this clonotype was seen a few times. The rearrangement uses TRBV11-2 and TRBJ2-1, with D possibly TRBD1 on 5 matching bases. The J call is uncertain, as TRBJ2-5 better fits the DNA end. CDR1 is SGHAT and CDR2 is FQNNGV in the germline V gene. The CDR3 runs to 15 residues. CDR3 residues: CASSLYNLGEETQYF. The CDR3 DNA is TGTGCCAGCAGCCTCTACAACCTAGGGGAAGAGACCCAGTACTTC.

Many counts were recorded for this clonotype. This sequence joins TRBV30 and TRBJ1-4; D gene unclear. The germline CDR1 and CDR2 sequences are GTSNPN and SVGIG (reference sequence). This CDR3 has 10 amino acids. V gave up 5 bases and J gave up 8 bases, with 6 bases separating them. For the CDR3, the DNA is TGTGCCTGGGGTAGCGAAAAACTGTTTTTT. Its translation: CAWGSEKLFF.

This clonotype was seen at least ten times. The chain combines TRBV28 with TRBJ1-5, with D tentatively TRBD1 (6 bases). V lost 2 bases and J 5 bases, leaving 16 bases between the germline ends. The CDR3 sequence is 16 residues long. Germline-derived CDR1 and CDR2 are MDHEN and SYDVKM. This CDR3 is CASSLGGTRNDQPQHF. CDR3 in DNA: TGTGCCAGCAGTTTAGGAGGGACACGTAATGATCAGCCCCAGCATTTT.

This clonotype was counted at least ten times. This chain joins TRBV10-2 and TRBJ2-7; the D gene is possibly TRBD2 (5 bases). V lost 7 bases and J lost 2, with 21 bases in between. The CDR3 spans 16 residues. The germline CDR1 and CDR2 sequences are WSHSY and SAAADI. For the CDR3, the DNA is TGCGCCAGCATGATTAACCGGGGTACCGACACCTACGAGCAGTACTTC. Residues: CASMINRGTDTYEQYF.

The sample holds many counts of this clonotype. The chain carries TRBV7-2 and TRBJ1-1; the D is unclear. The germline gives CDR1 SGHTA, CDR2 FQGNSA. This CDR3 is 14 amino acids long. V lost 2 bases to trimming and J lost 0 bases, with 7 bases between them. The CDR3 reads CASSLPGVNTEAFF. CDR3 DNA: TGTGCCAGCAGCTTACCCGGGGTGAACACTGAAGCTTTCTTT.

This clonotype was counted at least ten times. V usage is TRBV18 and J usage is TRBJ1-5; no clear D. The CDR3 sequence is 14 residues long. In germline, CDR1 is KGHSH, CDR2 LQKENI. V lost 2 bases and J 4 bases, leaving 9 bases between the germline ends. DNA of the CDR3: TGTGCCAGCTCACCATCGGTAGGGAATCAGCCCCAGCATTTT. Residues: CASSPSVGNQPQHF.

This clonotype has ten or more counts. The rearrangement uses TRBV5-1 and TRBJ1-1, with 7 bases lining up with TRBD1. The V gene end was trimmed by 1 base and the J gene end by 8 bases; junction bases not matched to a gene: 5. The CDR3 has 13 amino acids. From germline, CDR1 is SGHRS and CDR2 YFSETQ. The CDR3 DNA follows: TGCGCCAGCAGCTTGTGGCCAGGGGGGGAAGCTTTCTTT. It translates to CASSLWPGGEAFF.

Concerning this clonotype: A much larger clonotype is one base distant, so this may be a read error. V gene TRBV18 combines with J gene TRBJ2-3, with 8 bases fitting TRBD1. CDR3 length equals 17 residues. Germline CDR1 reads KGHSH; CDR2 reads LQKENI. In DNA, the CDR3 is TGTGCCAGCTCACCGATGAACAGGGGGACGAGCACAGATACGCGGTATTTT. Its protein product is CASSPMNRGTSTDTRYF.

This chain joins TRBV7-9 and TRBJ2-1; D is tentatively TRBD1 or TRBD2 (6 bases each). Germline CDR1 is SEHNR and CDR2 is FQNEAQ (reference sequence). The CDR3 loop spans 16 amino acids. Trimming took 5 bases from V and 4 from J, leaving 18 bases between them. CDR3 sequence reads: CASSPQGSGPYNEQFF. CDR3 DNA: TGTGCCAGCAGCCCCCAGGGGAGCGGGCCGTACAATGAGCAGTTCTTC.

Many counts were recorded for this clonotype. The rearrangement uses TRBV12-3 or TRBV12-4 and TRBJ2-5, with 7 bases that match TRBD2. CDR3 length: 15 amino acids. Unmatched junction bases numbered 13, after V lost 8 bases and J lost 4 bases. CDR3 region: CASGLTGRGGETQYF. For the CDR3, the DNA is TGTGCCAGCGGACTGACCGGCCGCGGGGGAGAGACCCAGTACTTC.

The chain recombines TRBV9 with TRBJ2-1, with 9 bases that match TRBD2. This CDR3 is 16 amino acids long. With V trimmed by 4 bases and J by 3 bases, 8 bases remained unmatched. Germline-derived CDR1 and CDR2 are SGDLS and YYNGEE. CDR3 region: CASSPPSGTDYNEQFF. CDR3 in DNA: TGTGCCAGCAGCCCCCCTAGCGGGACCGACTACAATGAGCAGTTCTTC.

The sample holds many counts of this clonotype. J is TRBJ1-2 and V is TRBV7-9; D call uncertain. Trimming cost V 5 bases and J 4 bases, with 11 bases left between them. CDR1 and CDR2 from the germline V gene are SEHNR and FQNEAQ (reference sequence). This CDR3 comprises 13 residues. The CDR3 bases are TGTGCCAGCAGCCCGAGCAGAAGCTATGGCTACACCTTC. Encoded protein: CASSPSRSYGYTF.

This clonotype has at least ten counts. The chain couples TRBV14 to TRBJ1-1; D remains ambiguous. The CDR3 loop spans 13 amino acids. Germline V gene sequence: CDR1 SGHDN, CDR2 FVKESK. The V gene lost 3 bases and the J gene lost 1 base, with 6 bases spanning the gap. The CDR3 sequence: CASSHYKNTEAFF. CDR3 bases: TGTGCCAGCAGCCACTACAAGAACACTGAAGCTTTCTTT. The full variable domain, completed using reference TRBV14 and TRBJ1-1, is EAGVTQFPSHSVIEKGQTVTLRCDPISGHDNLYWYRRVMGKEIKFLLHFVKESKQDESGMPNNRFLAERTGGTYSTLKVQPAELEDSGVYFCASSHYKNTEAFFGQGTRLTVV.

This clonotype appeared many times. The chain recombines TRBV30 with TRBJ2-7; D is ambiguous. V lost 5 bases to trimming and J lost 7 bases, with 18 bases between them. CDR3 size: 13 residues. Germline values: CDR1 GTSNPN, CDR2 SVGIG (reference sequence). The CDR3 sequence: CAWRILTGREQYF. In DNA, the CDR3 is TGTGCCTGGCGGATACTGACCGGGCGGGAGCAGTACTTC.

This clonotype was observed many times. The J gene is TRBJ2-3, the V gene TRBV2; D gene unclear. CDR1 and CDR2 from the germline V gene are SNHLY and FYNNEI. The CDR3 length is 12 residues. Trimming stripped 9 bases from V and 4 bases from J, with 11 bases between. The CDR3 region is CASTRMADTQYF. CDR3 nucleotides: TGTGCCAGTACAAGGATGGCAGATACGCAGTATTTT.

J is TRBJ2-5 and V is TRBV7-9; D gene uncertain. This CDR3 region has 16 residues. With 3 bases removed from V and 1 base from J, the gap between germline ends came to 15 bases. Germline loops: CDR1 SEHNR, CDR2 FQNEAQ (reference sequence). The CDR3 spells CASSFPARFVQETQYF. The CDR3 nucleotides are TGTGCCAGCAGCTTCCCCGCTAGGTTTGTCCAAGAGACCCAGTACTTC. The full variable domain, rest sourced from reference TRBV7-9 and TRBJ2-5, is DTGVSQNPRHKITKRGQNVTFRCDPISEHNRLYWYRQTLGQGPEFLTYFQNEAQLEKSRLLSDRFSAERPKGSFSTLEIQRTEQGDSAMYLCASSFPARFVQETQYFGPGTRLLVL.